Sequencing of this TCR beta chain was carried out in a study of blood T cell repertoires in COVID-19. In the original analysis: Amplification from reference gene primers served as the basis for estimated nucleated cell counts. Only in-frame clones appear in the TCRdb table, and some are missing; sequencing was by immunoSEQ multiplex PCR. V and J calls plus clone size are reproduced from that table; the DNA served to infer D and trimming. The sample includes nearly 95,000 clones, approximately 87% of them seen just once. The CDR3 extends over 13 amino acids. Germline assignment: CDR1 SNHLY and CDR2 FYNNEI. V lost 5 bases, J lost 13 bases, and 17 bases lay in between.

The chain links TRBV2 to TRBJ1-4; D is perhaps TRBD1 (6 bases). This TCR was recovered from a human donor with acute or convalescent COVID-19. The donor label of this sample is uncertain. The sequenced sample consisted of peripheral blood. As DNA, the CDR3 is TGTGCCAGCAGTCGCTCACAGGGAGGGGGACTGTTTTTT. Its translation is CASSRSQGGGLFF.